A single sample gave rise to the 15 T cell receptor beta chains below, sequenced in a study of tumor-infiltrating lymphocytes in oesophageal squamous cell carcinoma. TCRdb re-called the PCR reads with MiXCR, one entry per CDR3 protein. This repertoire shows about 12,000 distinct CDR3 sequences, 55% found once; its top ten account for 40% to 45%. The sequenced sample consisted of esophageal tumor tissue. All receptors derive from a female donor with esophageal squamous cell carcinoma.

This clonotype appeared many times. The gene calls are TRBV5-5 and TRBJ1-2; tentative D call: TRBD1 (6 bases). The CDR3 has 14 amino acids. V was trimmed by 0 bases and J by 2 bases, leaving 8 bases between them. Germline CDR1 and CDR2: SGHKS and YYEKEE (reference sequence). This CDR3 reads CASSLEQGNYGYTF. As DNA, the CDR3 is TGTGCCAGCAGCTTGGAACAGGGAAACTATGGCTACACCTTC.

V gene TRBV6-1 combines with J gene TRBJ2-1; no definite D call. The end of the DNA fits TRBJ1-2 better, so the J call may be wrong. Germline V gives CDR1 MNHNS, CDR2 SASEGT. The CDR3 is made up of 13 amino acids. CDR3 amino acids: CASSELVDLGYTF. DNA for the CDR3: TGTGCCAGCAGTGAACTCGTTGATCTTGGCTACACCTTC.

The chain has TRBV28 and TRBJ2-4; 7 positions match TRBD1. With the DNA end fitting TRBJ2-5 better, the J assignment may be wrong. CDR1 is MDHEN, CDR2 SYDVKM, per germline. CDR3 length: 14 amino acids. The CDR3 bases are TGTGCCAGCAGCAAACTGGGACAGCAAGAGACCCAGTACTTC. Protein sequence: CASSKLGQQETQYF.

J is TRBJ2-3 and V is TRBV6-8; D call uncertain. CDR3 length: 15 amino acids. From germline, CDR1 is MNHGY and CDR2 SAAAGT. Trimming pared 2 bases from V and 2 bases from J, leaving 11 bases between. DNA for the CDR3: TGTGCCAGCAGTTACAACGGGCTTCCCACAGATACGCAGTATTTT. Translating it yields CASSYNGLPTDTQYF.

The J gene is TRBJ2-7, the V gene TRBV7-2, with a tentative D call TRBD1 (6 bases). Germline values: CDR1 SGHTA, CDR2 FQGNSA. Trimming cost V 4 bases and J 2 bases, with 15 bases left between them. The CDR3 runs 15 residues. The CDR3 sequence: CASSSAGTPTYEQYF. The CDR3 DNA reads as TGTGCCAGCAGCTCGGCCGGGACACCGACCTACGAGCAGTACTTC.

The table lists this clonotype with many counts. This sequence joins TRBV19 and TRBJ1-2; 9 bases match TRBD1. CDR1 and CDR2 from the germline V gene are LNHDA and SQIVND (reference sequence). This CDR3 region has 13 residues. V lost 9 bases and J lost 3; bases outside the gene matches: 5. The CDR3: CASTGGTYYGYTF. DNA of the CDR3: TGTGCCAGCACAGGGGGCACATACTATGGCTACACCTTC. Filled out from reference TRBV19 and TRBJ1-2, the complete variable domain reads DGGITQSPKYLFRKEGQNVTLSCEQNLNHDAMYWYRQDPGQGLRLIYYSQIVNDFQKGDIAEGYSVSREKKESFPLTVTSAQKNPTAFYLCASTGGTYYGYTFGSGTRLTVV.

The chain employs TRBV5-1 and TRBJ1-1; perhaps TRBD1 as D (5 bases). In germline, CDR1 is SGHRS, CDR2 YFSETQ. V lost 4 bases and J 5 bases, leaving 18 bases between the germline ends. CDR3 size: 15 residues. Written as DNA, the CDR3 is TGCGCCAGCAGCATCGGACACGGTACGGGGACTGAAGCTTTCTTT. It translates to CASSIGHGTGTEAFF.

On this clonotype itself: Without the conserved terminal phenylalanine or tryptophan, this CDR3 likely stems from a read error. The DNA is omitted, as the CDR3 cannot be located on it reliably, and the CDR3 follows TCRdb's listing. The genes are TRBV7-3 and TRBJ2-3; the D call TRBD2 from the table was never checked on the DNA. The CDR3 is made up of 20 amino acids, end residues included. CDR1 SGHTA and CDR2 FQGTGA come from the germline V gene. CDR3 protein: CASSLSGQRLYLPTSSTLGT.

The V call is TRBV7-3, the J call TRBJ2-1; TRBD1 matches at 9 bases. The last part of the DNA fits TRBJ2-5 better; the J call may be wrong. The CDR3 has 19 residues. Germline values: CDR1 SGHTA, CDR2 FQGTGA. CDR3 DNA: TGTGCCAGCAGCCCCCCAAGACCGGGACAGGGCAGCCCCCAAGAGACCCAGTACTTC. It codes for CASSPPRPGQGSPQETQYF.

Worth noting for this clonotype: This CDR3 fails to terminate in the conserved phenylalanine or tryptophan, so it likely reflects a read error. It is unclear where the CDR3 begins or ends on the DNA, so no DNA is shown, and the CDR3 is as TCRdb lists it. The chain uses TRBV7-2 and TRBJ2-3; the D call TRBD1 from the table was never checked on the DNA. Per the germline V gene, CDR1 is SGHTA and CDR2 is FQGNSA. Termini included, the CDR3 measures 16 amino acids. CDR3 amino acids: CASSLQAGANEQFFGP.

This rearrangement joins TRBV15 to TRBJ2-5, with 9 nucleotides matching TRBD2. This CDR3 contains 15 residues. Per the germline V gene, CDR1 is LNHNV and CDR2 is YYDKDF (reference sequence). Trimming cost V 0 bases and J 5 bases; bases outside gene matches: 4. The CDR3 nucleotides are TGTGCCACCAGCAGAGATGGGACTAGCCGTGAGACCCAGTACTTC. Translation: CATSRDGTSRETQYF.

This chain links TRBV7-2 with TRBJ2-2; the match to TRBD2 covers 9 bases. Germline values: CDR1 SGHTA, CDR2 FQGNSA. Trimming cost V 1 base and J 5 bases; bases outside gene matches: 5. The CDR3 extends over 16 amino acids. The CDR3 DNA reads TGTGCCAGCAGCTTAGTTCGCCTAGCGGGGACCGGGGAGCTGTTTTTT. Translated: CASSLVRLAGTGELFF. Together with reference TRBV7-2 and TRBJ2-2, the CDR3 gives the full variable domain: GAGVSQSPSNKVTEKGKDVELRCDPISGHTALYWYRQSLGQGLEFLIYFQGNSAPDKSGLPSDRFSAERTGGSVSTLTIQRTQQEDSAVYLCASSLVRLAGTGELFFGEGSRLTVL.

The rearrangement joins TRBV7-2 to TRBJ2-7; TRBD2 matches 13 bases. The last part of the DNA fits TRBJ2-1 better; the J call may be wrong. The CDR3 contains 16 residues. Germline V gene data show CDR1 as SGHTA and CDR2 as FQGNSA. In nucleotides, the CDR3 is TGTGCCAGCAGCTTAGAGGGGACTAGCGGGATGTATGAGCAGTTCTTC. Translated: CASSLEGTSGMYEQFF.

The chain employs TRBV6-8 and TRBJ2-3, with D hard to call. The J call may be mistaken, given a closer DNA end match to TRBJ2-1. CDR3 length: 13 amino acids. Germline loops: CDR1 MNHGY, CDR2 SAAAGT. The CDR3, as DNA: TGTGCCAGCAGTAAAAGCTCCTACAATGAGCAGTTCTTC. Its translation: CASSKSSYNEQFF.

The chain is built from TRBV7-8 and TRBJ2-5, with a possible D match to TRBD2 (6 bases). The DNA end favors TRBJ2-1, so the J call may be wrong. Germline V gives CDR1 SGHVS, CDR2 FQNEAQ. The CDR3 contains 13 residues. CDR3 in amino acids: CASSPGLNNEQFF. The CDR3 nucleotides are TGTGCCAGCAGCCCGGGACTGAACAATGAGCAGTTCTTC.